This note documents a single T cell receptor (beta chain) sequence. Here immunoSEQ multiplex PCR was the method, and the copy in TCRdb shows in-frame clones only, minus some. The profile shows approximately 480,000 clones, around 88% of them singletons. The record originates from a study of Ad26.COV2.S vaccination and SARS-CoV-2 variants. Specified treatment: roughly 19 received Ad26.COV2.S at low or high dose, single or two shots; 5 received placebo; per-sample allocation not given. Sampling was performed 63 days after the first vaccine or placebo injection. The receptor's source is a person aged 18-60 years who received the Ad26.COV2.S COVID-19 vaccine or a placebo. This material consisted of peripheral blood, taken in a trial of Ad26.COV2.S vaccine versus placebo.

CDR3 in DNA: TGTGCCAGCAGTGAAGGCCCAGCCGCCGGTGGGCCCCAGCATTTT. The encoded protein is CASSEGPAAGGPQHF. The chain couples TRBV6-1 to TRBJ1-5; D gene ambiguous. This CDR3 region has 15 residues. V was pared by 1 base and J by 9 bases, with 16 bases between. CDR1 is MNHNS and CDR2 is SASEGT in the germline V gene.